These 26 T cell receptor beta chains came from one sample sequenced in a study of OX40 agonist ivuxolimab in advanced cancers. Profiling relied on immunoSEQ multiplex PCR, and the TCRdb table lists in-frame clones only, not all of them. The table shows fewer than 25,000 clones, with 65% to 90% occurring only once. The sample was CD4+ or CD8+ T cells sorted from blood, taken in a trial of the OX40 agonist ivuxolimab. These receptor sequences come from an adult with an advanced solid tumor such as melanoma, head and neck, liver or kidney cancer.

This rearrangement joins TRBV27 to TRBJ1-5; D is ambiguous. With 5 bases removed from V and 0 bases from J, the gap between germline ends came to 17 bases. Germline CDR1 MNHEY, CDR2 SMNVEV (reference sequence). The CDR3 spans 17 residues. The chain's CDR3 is CASSLDGRYYSNQPQHF. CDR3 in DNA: TGTGCCAGCAGTCTAGATGGGCGGTACTATAGCAATCAGCCCCAGCATTTT.

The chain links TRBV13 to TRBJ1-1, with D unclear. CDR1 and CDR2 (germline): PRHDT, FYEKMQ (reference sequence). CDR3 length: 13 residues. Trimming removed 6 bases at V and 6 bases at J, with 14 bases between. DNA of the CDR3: TGTGCCAGCAGTTCGGACGGGAGCGCTGAAGCTTTCTTT. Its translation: CASSSDGSAEAFF.

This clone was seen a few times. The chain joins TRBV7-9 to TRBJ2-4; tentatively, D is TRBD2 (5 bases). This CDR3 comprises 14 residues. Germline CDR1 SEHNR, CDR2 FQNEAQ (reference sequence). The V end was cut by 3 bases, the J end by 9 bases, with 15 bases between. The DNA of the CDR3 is TGTGCCAGCAGCTTTTGGTGGGAGAGTGGCATTCAGTACTTC. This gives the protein CASSFWWESGIQYF.

The CDR3 sequence is CASSRDPTESIQYF. The CDR3 DNA sequence: TGTGCCAGCAGCCGCGACCCTACAGAAAGCATTCAGTACTTC. J is TRBJ2-4 and V is TRBV7-2; D gene ambiguous. The V gene's germline CDR1 is SGHTA and CDR2 FQGNSA. CDR3 length: 14 amino acids. V was cut by 5 bases and J by 9 bases, with 17 bases left in between.

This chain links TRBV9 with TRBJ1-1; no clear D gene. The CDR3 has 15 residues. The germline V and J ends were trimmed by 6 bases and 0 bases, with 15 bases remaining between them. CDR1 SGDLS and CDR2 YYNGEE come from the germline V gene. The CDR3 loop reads CASMAGLELNTEAFF. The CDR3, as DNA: TGTGCCAGCATGGCAGGTCTGGAATTGAACACTGAAGCTTTCTTT.

The CDR3 here is CASSIVVSDTQYF. CDR3 nucleotide sequence: TGTGCCAGTAGTATCGTGGTGTCAGATACGCAGTATTTT. This chain joins TRBV19 and TRBJ2-3; D is undetermined. The CDR3 consists of 13 residues. Trimming removed 3 bases at V and 4 bases at J, with 8 bases between. Germline-derived CDR1 and CDR2 are LNHDA and SQIVND (reference sequence).

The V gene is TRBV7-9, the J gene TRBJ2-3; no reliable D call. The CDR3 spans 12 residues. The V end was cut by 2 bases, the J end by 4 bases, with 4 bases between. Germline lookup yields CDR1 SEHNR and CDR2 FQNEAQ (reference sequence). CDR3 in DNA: TGTGCCAGCAGCTTACGGTCAGATACGCAGTATTTT. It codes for CASSLRSDTQYF.

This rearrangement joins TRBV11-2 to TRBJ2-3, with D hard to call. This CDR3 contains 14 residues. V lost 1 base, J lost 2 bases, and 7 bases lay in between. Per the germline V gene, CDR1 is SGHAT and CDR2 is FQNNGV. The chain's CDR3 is CASSLVQSTDTQYF. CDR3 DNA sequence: TGTGCCAGCAGCTTAGTCCAGTCCACAGATACGCAGTATTTT.

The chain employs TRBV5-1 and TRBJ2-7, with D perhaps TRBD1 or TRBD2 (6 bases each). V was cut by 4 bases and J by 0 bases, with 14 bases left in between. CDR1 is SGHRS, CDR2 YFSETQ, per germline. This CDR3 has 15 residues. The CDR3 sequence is CASSTPEGGSYEQYF. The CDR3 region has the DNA TGCGCCAGCAGCACCCCCGAGGGGGGCTCCTACGAGCAGTACTTC.

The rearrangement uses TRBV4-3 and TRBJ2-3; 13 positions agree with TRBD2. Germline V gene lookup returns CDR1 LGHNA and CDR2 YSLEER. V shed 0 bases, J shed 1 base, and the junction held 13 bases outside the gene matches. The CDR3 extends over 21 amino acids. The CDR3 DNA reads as TGCGCCAGCAGCCAAGATCCGCCGGGCACTAGCGGGAGGGTTCGCACAGATACGCAGTATTTT. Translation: CASSQDPPGTSGRVRTDTQYF.

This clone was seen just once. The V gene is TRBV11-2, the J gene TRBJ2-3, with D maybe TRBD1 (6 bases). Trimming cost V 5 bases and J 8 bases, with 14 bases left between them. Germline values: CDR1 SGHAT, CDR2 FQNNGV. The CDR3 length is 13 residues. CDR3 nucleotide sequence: TGTGCCAGCAGCCGACAGGACCTCGCTACGCAGTATTTT. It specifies CASSRQDLATQYF.

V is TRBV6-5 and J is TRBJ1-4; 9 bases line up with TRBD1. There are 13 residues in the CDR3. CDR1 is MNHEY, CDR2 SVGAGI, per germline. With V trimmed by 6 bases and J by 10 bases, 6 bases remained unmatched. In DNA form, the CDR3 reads TGTGCCAGCAGCCCGACAGGGGGAGGAAAACTGTTTTTT. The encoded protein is CASSPTGGGKLFF.

The CDR3 region is CASSYTGETQYF. CDR3 coding DNA: TGTGCCAGCAGTTATACAGGGGAGACCCAGTACTTC. This rearrangement joins TRBV6-5 to TRBJ2-5, with TRBD1 as a possible D gene (6 bases). This CDR3 has 12 amino acids. Trimming removed 3 bases from V and 5 bases from J, with 7 bases in between. Germline-derived CDR1 and CDR2 are MNHEY and SVGAGI.

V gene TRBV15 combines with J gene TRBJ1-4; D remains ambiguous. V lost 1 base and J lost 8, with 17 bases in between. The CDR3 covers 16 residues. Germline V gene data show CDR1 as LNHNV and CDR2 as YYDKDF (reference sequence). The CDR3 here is CATSRGSRGVVEKLFF. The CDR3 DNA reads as TGTGCCACCAGCAGAGGGAGCCGGGGAGTTGTCGAAAAACTGTTTTTT. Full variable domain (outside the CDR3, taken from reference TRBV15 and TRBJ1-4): DAMVIQNPRYQVTQFGKPVTLSCSQTLNHNVMYWYQQKSSQAPKLLFHYYDKDFNNEADTPDNFQSRRPNTSFCFLDIRSPGLGDTAMYLCATSRGSRGVVEKLFFGSGTQLSVL.

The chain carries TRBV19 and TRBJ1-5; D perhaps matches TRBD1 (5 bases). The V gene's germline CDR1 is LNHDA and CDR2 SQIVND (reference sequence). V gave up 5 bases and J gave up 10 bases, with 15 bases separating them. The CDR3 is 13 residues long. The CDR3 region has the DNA TGTGCCAGTAGTCAGGACACCCGATCACCCCAGCATTTT. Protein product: CASSQDTRSPQHF.

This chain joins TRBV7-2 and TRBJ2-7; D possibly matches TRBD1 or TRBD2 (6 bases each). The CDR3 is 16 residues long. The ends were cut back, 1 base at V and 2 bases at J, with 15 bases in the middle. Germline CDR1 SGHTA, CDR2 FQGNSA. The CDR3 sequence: CASSLDGGVFPYEQYF. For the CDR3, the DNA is TGTGCCAGCAGCTTAGACGGGGGCGTTTTTCCCTACGAGCAGTACTTC.

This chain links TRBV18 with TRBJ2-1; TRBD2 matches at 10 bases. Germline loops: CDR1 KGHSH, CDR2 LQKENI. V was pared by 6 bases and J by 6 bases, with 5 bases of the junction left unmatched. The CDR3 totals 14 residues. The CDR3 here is CASSAGLASNEQFF. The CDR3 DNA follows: TGTGCCAGCTCGGCGGGACTAGCGAGCAATGAGCAGTTCTTC. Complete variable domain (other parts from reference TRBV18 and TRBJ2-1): NAGVMQNPRHLVRRRGQEARLRCSPMKGHSHVYWYRQLPEEGLKFMVYLQKENIIDESGMPKERFSAEFPKEGPSILRIQQVVRGDSAAYFCASSAGLASNEQFFGPGTRLTVL.

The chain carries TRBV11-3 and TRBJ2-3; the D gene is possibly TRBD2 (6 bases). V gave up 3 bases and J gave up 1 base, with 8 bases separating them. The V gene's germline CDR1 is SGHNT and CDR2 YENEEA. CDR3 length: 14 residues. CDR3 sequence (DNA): TGTGCCAGCAGCTTCGGAGGGGGCACAGATACGCAGTATTTT. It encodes CASSFGGGTDTQYF. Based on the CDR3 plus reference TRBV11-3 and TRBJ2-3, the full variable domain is EAGVVQSPRYKIIEKKQPVAFWCNPISGHNTLYWYLQNLGQGPELLIRYENEEAVDDSQLPKDRFSAERLKGVDSTLKIQPAELGDSAVYLCASSFGGGTDTQYFGPGTRLTVL.

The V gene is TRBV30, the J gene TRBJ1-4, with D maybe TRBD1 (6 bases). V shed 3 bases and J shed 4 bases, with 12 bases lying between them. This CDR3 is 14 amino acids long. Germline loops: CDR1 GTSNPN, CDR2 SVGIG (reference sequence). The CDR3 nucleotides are TGTGCCTGGAGCAGTGGGGGCGGTAATGAAAAACTGTTTTTT. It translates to CAWSSGGGNEKLFF.

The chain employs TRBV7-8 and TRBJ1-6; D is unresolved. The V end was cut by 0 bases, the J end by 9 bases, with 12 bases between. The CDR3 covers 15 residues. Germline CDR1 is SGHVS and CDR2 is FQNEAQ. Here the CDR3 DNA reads TGTGCCAGCAGCTTAGCGCCTGGGCACGGTTCACCCCTCCACTTT. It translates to CASSLAPGHGSPLHF. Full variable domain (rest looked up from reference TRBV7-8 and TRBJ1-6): GAGVSQSPRYKVAKRGQDVALRCDPISGHVSLFWYQQALGQGPEFLTYFQNEAQLDKSGLPSDRFFAERPEGSVSTLKIQRTQQEDSAVYLCASSLAPGHGSPLHFGNGTRLTVT.

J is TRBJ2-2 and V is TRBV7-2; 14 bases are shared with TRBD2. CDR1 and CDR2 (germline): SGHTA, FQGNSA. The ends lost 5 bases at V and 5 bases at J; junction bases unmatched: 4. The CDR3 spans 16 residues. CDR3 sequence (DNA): TGTGCCAGCAGCGGGACTAGCGGGAGAAATACCGGGGAGCTGTTTTTT. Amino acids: CASSGTSGRNTGELFF.

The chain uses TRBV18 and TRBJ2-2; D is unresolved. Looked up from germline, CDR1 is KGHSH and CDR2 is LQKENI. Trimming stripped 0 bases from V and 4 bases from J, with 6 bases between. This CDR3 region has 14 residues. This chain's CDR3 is CASSPPAITGELFF. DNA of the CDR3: TGTGCCAGCTCACCACCGGCAATCACCGGGGAGCTGTTTTTT.

The CDR3 DNA is TGTGCCAGCAGTAAGGGACAGGGGCGGCAGTACTTC. As protein: CASSKGQGRQYF. This chain joins TRBV5-8 and TRBJ2-7; 10 bases are a match to TRBD1. Germline values: CDR1 SGHTS, CDR2 YDEGEE. Trimming at V came to 5 bases and at J to 9 bases, leaving 5 bases not matched to a gene. There are 12 residues in the CDR3.

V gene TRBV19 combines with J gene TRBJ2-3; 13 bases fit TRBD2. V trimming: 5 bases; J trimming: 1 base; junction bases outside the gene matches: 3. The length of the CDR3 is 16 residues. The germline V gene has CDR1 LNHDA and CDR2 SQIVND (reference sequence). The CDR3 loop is CASSLLAGGGTDTQYF. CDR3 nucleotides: TGTGCCAGTAGTTTACTAGCGGGAGGGGGCACAGATACGCAGTATTTT.

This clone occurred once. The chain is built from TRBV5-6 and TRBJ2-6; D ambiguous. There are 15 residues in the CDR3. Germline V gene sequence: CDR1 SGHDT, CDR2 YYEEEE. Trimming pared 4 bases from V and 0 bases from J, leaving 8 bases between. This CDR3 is CASSPSGSGANVLTF. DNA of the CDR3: TGTGCCAGCAGCCCATCGGGCTCTGGGGCCAACGTCCTGACTTTC.

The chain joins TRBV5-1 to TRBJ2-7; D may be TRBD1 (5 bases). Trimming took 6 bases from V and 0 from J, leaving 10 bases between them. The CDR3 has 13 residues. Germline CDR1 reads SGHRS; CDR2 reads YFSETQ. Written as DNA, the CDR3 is TGCGCCAGCACCAGGACAACCTCCTACGAGCAGTACTTC. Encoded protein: CASTRTTSYEQYF.